A single sample is the source of the 28 T cell receptor beta chains below, sequenced in a study of blood T cell repertoires in COVID-19. Clones were read by immunoSEQ multiplex PCR, and TCRdb kept only the in-frame ones, dropping some. The sample lists about 270,000 clones; 81% were seen once. The sample consisted of peripheral blood. The receptors shown here come from a woman between 55 and 75 years old with active or convalescent COVID-19.

This clone occurred many times. The V call is TRBV5-4, the J call TRBJ2-7; D remains unclear. This CDR3 comprises 13 residues. V lost 1 base, J lost 5 bases, and 10 bases lay in between. Germline lookup yields CDR1 SGHNT and CDR2 YYREEE (reference sequence). The CDR3 region is CASSLSGQDEQYF. CDR3 bases: TGTGCCAGCAGCTTGTCTGGGCAGGACGAGCAGTACTTC.

V is TRBV7-3 and J is TRBJ2-2; 7 bases map to TRBD2. The germline gives CDR1 SGHTA, CDR2 FQGTGA. The V gene end was trimmed by 2 bases and the J gene end by 4 bases; junction bases not matched to a gene: 1. The length of the CDR3 is 14 residues. The CDR3 nucleotides read TGTGCCAGCAGCTTAGGCGGGAGCACCGGGGAGCTGTTTTTT. Amino acids: CASSLGGSTGELFF.

V and J are TRBV19 and TRBJ2-3; TRBD2 agrees at 9 bases. V gave up 6 bases and J gave up 0 bases; unmatched junction bases: 4. Germline V gene data show CDR1 as LNHDA and CDR2 as SQIVND (reference sequence). This CDR3 region has 15 residues. This chain's CDR3 is CASRSSGGSTDTQYF. CDR3 DNA: TGTGCCAGTAGAAGTAGCGGGGGTAGCACAGATACGCAGTATTTT.

The chain recombines TRBV20-1 with TRBJ2-1, with a possible D match to TRBD2 (5 bases). The CDR3 is 11 amino acids. The V gene lost 6 bases and the J gene lost 7 bases, with 10 bases spanning the gap. Germline V CDR1 and CDR2: DFQATT, SNEGSKA (reference sequence). The CDR3 DNA reads TGCAGTGCGACCCGAGGGAATGAGCAGTTCTTC. Translated, it gives CSATRGNEQFF.

The rearrangement uses TRBV25-1 and TRBJ1-1; D possibly corresponds to TRBD1 (6 bases). There are 16 residues in the CDR3. Per the germline V gene, CDR1 is MGHDK and CDR2 is SYGVNS. V was shortened by 7 bases and J by 1 base, with 19 bases between the two germline ends. The CDR3 is CASIPGQYATNTEAFF. The DNA of the CDR3 is TGTGCCAGCATACCCGGACAGTACGCCACGAACACTGAAGCTTTCTTT.

J is TRBJ2-7 and V is TRBV3-1 (or the pseudogene TRBV3-2); D is undetermined. The CDR3 has 13 amino acids. In germline, CDR1 is LGHDT, CDR2 YNNKEL (reference sequence). The V and J ends lost 3 bases and 2 bases respectively, with 8 bases between them. This CDR3 is CASSHPVTYEQYF. The CDR3 bases are TGTGCCAGCAGCCACCCTGTAACCTACGAGCAGTACTTC.

The chain has TRBV4-2 and TRBJ1-5; no definite D call. Between the trimmed V and J ends, which lost 4 bases and 6 bases, there was a span of 13 bases. The CDR3 covers 14 residues. The V gene's germline CDR1 is LGHNA and CDR2 YNFKEQ. This CDR3 is CASSPFPAGQPQHF. CDR3 in DNA: TGTGCCAGCAGCCCCTTCCCTGCGGGTCAGCCCCAGCATTTT.

The chain carries TRBV3-1 (or the pseudogene TRBV3-2) and TRBJ2-1; 8 bases are a match to TRBD1. Germline CDR1 LGHDT, CDR2 YNNKEL (reference sequence). The CDR3 covers 15 residues. V lost 6 bases and J lost 6; bases outside the gene matches: 10. The CDR3 loop reads CASRPTGAPFNEQFF. Here the CDR3 DNA reads TGTGCCAGCAGGCCGACAGGGGCACCTTTCAATGAGCAGTTCTTC.

The V call is TRBV7-8, the J call TRBJ1-2; 7 nucleotides agree with TRBD1. The CDR3 runs 15 residues. Trimming removed 1 base from V and 4 bases from J; junction bases left unmatched: 6. In germline, CDR1 is SGHVS, CDR2 FQNEAQ. The CDR3: CASSLGTGEGYGYTF. CDR3 coding DNA: TGTGCCAGCAGCTTAGGCACAGGGGAAGGCTATGGCTACACCTTC.

This chain joins TRBV19 and TRBJ2-2; TRBD1 matches at 9 bases. The ends lost 4 bases at V and 6 bases at J; junction bases unmatched: 6. Per the germline V gene, CDR1 is LNHDA and CDR2 is SQIVND (reference sequence). The CDR3 is 15 amino acids. The CDR3 sequence is CASSNRGRGAGELFF. CDR3 in DNA: TGTGCCAGTAGTAACAGGGGGCGCGGGGCCGGGGAGCTGTTTTTT.

The chain is built from TRBV19 and TRBJ1-5; D is ambiguous. Germline values: CDR1 LNHDA, CDR2 SQIVND (reference sequence). CDR3 size: 15 residues. V was trimmed by 5 bases and J by 7 bases, leaving 18 bases between them. The CDR3 is CASSPTSTAGQPQHF. CDR3 coding DNA: TGTGCCAGTAGTCCCACCTCTACGGCAGGACAGCCCCAGCATTTT.

The chain recombines TRBV14 with TRBJ1-4; 7 positions agree with TRBD1. The CDR3 sequence is 16 residues long. Trimming cost V 4 bases and J 4 bases; bases outside gene matches: 9. CDR1 is SGHDN, CDR2 FVKESK, per germline. The DNA for the CDR3 is TGTGCCAGCAGCCGCCCGGGACAGAGGAATAATGAAAAACTGTTTTTT. The encoded protein is CASSRPGQRNNEKLFF.

The chain has TRBV27 and TRBJ1-2; D perhaps matches TRBD1 (6 bases). Trimming pared 5 bases from V and 1 base from J, leaving 17 bases between. CDR1 and CDR2 from the germline V gene are MNHEY and SMNVEV (reference sequence). The CDR3 contains 16 residues. The chain's CDR3 is CASSPGGGALNYGYTF. Written as DNA, the CDR3 is TGTGCCAGCAGTCCCGGAGGGGGGGCCCTTAACTATGGCTACACCTTC.

This clone has more than one count but fewer than ten. The CDR3 loop is CAISGAGRGNSPLHF. The CDR3, as DNA: TGTGCCATCAGTGGGGCGGGAAGGGGCAATTCACCCCTCCACTTT. The genes are TRBV10-3 and TRBJ1-6; possible D gene TRBD1, 5 bases. The germline CDR1 and CDR2 sequences are ENHRY and SYGVKD. The V gene lost 4 bases and the J gene lost 7 bases, with 14 bases spanning the gap. This CDR3 contains 15 residues.

The V gene is TRBV27, the J gene TRBJ1-2; a weak D match, TRBD1 (5 bases). CDR1 and CDR2 (germline): MNHEY, SMNVEV (reference sequence). The CDR3 spans 15 residues. Trimming pared 5 bases from V and 2 bases from J, leaving 15 bases between. The CDR3 nucleotides read TGTGCCAGCAGTCACAAGCTGGCAGGGAACTATGGCTACACCTTC. Its protein is CASSHKLAGNYGYTF.

This clone was seen only a few times. The V call is TRBV11-1, the J call TRBJ2-5; 11 bases align to TRBD2. Losses at the gene ends were 0 bases for V and 4 bases for J; bases not matched to a gene: 1. This CDR3 has 15 amino acids. Germline V gives CDR1 SGHAT, CDR2 FQDESV (reference sequence). The CDR3 DNA reads as TGTGCCAGCAGCTTAGCCCTAGCGGGGGGAGAGACCCAGTACTTC. This encodes CASSLALAGGETQYF.

The chain employs TRBV6-2 or TRBV6-3 and TRBJ2-5, with TRBD2 matching 11 bases. The germline CDR1 and CDR2 sequences are MNHEY and SVGEGT. The length of the CDR3 is 15 residues. V dropped 6 bases and J dropped 2; count of bases not matched to a gene: 5. CDR3 sequence reads: CASSSTSGVQETQYF. CDR3 DNA sequence: TGTGCCAGCAGCTCGACTAGCGGGGTTCAAGAGACCCAGTACTTC.

Only a few counts were recorded for this clone. V is TRBV12-5 and J is TRBJ1-1, with 7 bases identical to TRBD1. CDR1 is LGHNT and CDR2 is FRNRAP in the germline V gene. Trimming removed 7 bases from V and 1 base from J; junction bases left unmatched: 15. CDR3 length: 17 residues. The CDR3 region has the DNA TGTGCTAGTGTAAGGGAGTCCCTCACAGGGGCGAACACTGAAGCTTTCTTT. Protein product: CASVRESLTGANTEAFF.

The V and J genes are TRBV9 and TRBJ2-2, with 7 bases matching TRBD1. The CDR3 runs to 15 residues. V shed 2 bases and J 4 bases; nucleotides not matched to a gene: 5. CDR1 and CDR2 from the germline V gene are SGDLS and YYNGEE. CDR3: CASSVDRVGTGELFF. CDR3 in DNA: TGTGCCAGCAGCGTCGACAGGGTCGGCACCGGGGAGCTGTTTTTT.

V is TRBV18 and J is TRBJ2-5; tentative D call: TRBD2 (7 bases). Germline V CDR1 and CDR2: KGHSH, LQKENI. This CDR3 is 14 amino acids long. Trimming cost V 11 bases and J 9 bases, with 25 bases left between them. DNA for the CDR3: TGTGCCGGGGCAGAGACGGGGGGCCCATGGGCCCAGTACTTC. Amino acid sequence: CAGAETGGPWAQYF.

This clone was observed a handful of times. This specimen includes other DNA sequences encoding the same CDR3. The chain combines TRBV29-1 with TRBJ2-1; 7 nucleotides agree with TRBD1. V shed 3 bases, J shed 7 bases, and the junction held 3 bases outside the gene matches. This CDR3 contains 12 residues. CDR1 is SQVTM and CDR2 is ANQGSEA in the germline V gene. CDR3 loop: CSVEGRGNEQFF. The CDR3, as DNA: TGCAGCGTTGAGGGCAGGGGGAATGAGCAGTTCTTC.

The V call is TRBV9, the J call TRBJ2-1, with 9 bases aligning to TRBD2. CDR1 and CDR2 from the germline V gene are SGDLS and YYNGEE. V lost 3 bases to trimming and J lost 9 bases; unmatched junction nucleotides: 13. The CDR3 is 16 amino acids. CDR3 in amino acids: CASSAVAGAFVSEQFF. For the CDR3, the DNA is TGTGCCAGCAGCGCGGTAGCGGGGGCTTTCGTCAGTGAGCAGTTCTTC.

This chain uses TRBV7-8 with TRBJ2-7; the D gene is possibly TRBD2 (7 bases). This CDR3 region has 15 residues. From germline, CDR1 is SGHVS and CDR2 FQNEAQ. The V end lost 2 bases, the J end lost 0 bases, and 11 bases lay between the germline ends. The CDR3 is CASSLRGGFSYEQYF. The CDR3 DNA is TGTGCCAGCAGCTTAAGGGGGGGTTTCTCCTACGAGCAGTACTTC.

The chain is built from TRBV7-9 and TRBJ2-7; weak D call: TRBD2 (5 bases). Germline-derived CDR1 and CDR2 are SEHNR and FQNEAQ (reference sequence). The CDR3 runs to 13 residues. Trimming shortened V by 5 bases and J by 0 bases, and 8 bases separated the two germline ends. The chain's CDR3 is CASSQTSSYEQYF. The CDR3, as DNA: TGTGCCAGCAGCCAAACTAGCTCCTACGAGCAGTACTTC.

This sequence joins TRBV9 and TRBJ1-2; tentatively, D is TRBD1 (5 bases). Germline CDR1 reads SGDLS; CDR2 reads YYNGEE. The CDR3 extends over 13 amino acids. V lost 0 bases to trimming and J lost 7 bases, with 10 bases between them. In DNA, the CDR3 is TGTGCCAGCAGCGTAGACAGGCTCTCTGGCTACACCTTC. Translated, it gives CASSVDRLSGYTF.

This chain uses TRBV30 with TRBJ1-5; D might be TRBD1 (6 bases). Germline V gene sequence: CDR1 GTSNPN, CDR2 SVGIG (reference sequence). V lost 0 bases to trimming and J lost 2 bases, with 11 bases between them. This CDR3 is built from 15 residues. In nucleotides, the CDR3 is TGTGCCTGGAGTGTGGGGGCGGAGGGCAATCAGCCCCAGCATTTT. This gives the protein CAWSVGAEGNQPQHF.

The chain couples TRBV2 to TRBJ2-2; the D gene is possibly TRBD2 (6 bases). Germline V gene sequence: CDR1 SNHLY, CDR2 FYNNEI. The ends were cut back, 7 bases at V and 2 bases at J, with 14 bases in the middle. The CDR3 has 15 residues. CDR3 in amino acids: CASNIELANTGELFF. In DNA form, the CDR3 reads TGTGCCAGCAATATTGAACTAGCCAACACCGGGGAGCTGTTTTTT. Drawing the rest from reference TRBV2 and TRBJ2-2, the complete variable domain is EPEVTQTPSHQVTQMGQEVILRCVPISNHLYFYWYRQILGQKVEFLVSFYNNEISEKSEIFDDQFSVERPDGSNFTLKIRSTKLEDSAMYFCASNIELANTGELFFGEGSRLTVL.

CDR3 protein: CASSGEGLADSYEQYF. The CDR3 region has the DNA TGCGCCAGCAGCGGGGAGGGACTAGCGGATTCCTACGAGCAGTACTTC. V gene TRBV5-1 combines with J gene TRBJ2-7; 11 nucleotides agree with TRBD2. The ends lost 4 bases at V and 1 base at J; junction bases unmatched: 7. The CDR3 loop spans 16 amino acids. Germline V CDR1 and CDR2: SGHRS, YFSETQ.